This entry lists 15 T cell receptor beta chains sequenced from one sample in a study of blood T cell repertoires in COVID-19. The assay was immunoSEQ multiplex PCR, and TCRdb's table has in-frame clones only and misses some. Altogether about 300,000 clones are present, approximately 84% being singletons, with the ten largest covering over 1.3%. Sequencing was done on a sample of peripheral blood. The receptors were sampled from a human donor with COVID-19, enrolled during active disease. The donor label of this sample is uncertain.

The chain couples TRBV9 to TRBJ2-7; TRBD2 aligns across 14 bases. V shed 2 bases, J shed 5 bases, and the junction held 6 bases outside the gene matches. This CDR3 region has 16 residues. The V gene's germline CDR1 is SGDLS and CDR2 YYNGEE. The chain's CDR3 is CASSVGLAGVPHEQYF. The CDR3 DNA reads TGTGCCAGCAGCGTGGGACTAGCGGGAGTCCCACACGAGCAGTACTTC.

V gene TRBV24-1 combines with J gene TRBJ2-7, with D unresolved. V was trimmed by 0 bases and J by 0 bases, leaving 17 bases between them. Germline V gives CDR1 KGHDR, CDR2 SFDVKD. This CDR3 is built from 18 residues. CDR3 in amino acids: CATSDLKIQQVLSYEQYF. In nucleotides, the CDR3 is TGTGCCACCAGTGATTTGAAAATTCAGCAGGTTCTCTCCTACGAGCAGTACTTC.

The chain couples TRBV5-1 to TRBJ2-5, with D perhaps matching TRBD1 (5 bases). Deletions cut 3 bases from V and 5 bases from J, with 14 bases between. Germline loops: CDR1 SGHRS, CDR2 YFSETQ. This CDR3 spans 14 amino acids. In nucleotides, the CDR3 is TGCGCCAGCAGCTCCTCAGGGAATCAGGAGACCCAGTACTTC. The encoded protein is CASSSSGNQETQYF.

The rearrangement joins TRBV6-5 to TRBJ2-7; a possible D gene is TRBD2 (7 bases). The CDR3 totals 13 residues. Per germline, CDR1 MNHEY and CDR2 SVGAGI. Trimming took off 8 bases at V and 5 bases at J, with 16 bases between the two ends. For the CDR3, the DNA is TGTGCCAGCGGGAGAGGGGGAGGGGACGAGCAGTACTTC. It encodes CASGRGGGDEQYF.

This rearrangement joins TRBV7-3 to TRBJ1-6; the D is unclear. Germline CDR1 reads SGHTA; CDR2 reads FQGTGA. This CDR3 contains 13 residues. V lost 8 bases to trimming and J lost 6 bases, with 11 bases between them. CDR3 in amino acids: CASGRDSNSPLHF. The CDR3 bases are TGTGCCAGCGGACGGGATTCTAATTCACCCCTCCACTTT.

The chain is built from TRBV21-1 and TRBJ2-7; the table calls TRBD1, which could not be checked here. TRBV21-1 is shown as a pseudogene. There are 13 residues in the CDR3. In nucleotides, the CDR3 is TGTGCCAGCAGCACCCGGGACAGTTACGAGCAGTACTTC. Protein sequence: CASSTRDSYEQYF.

The chain employs TRBV6-6 and TRBJ2-1; no firm D call. From germline, CDR1 is MNHNY and CDR2 SVGAGI (reference sequence). This CDR3 contains 12 residues. Trimming left V 8 bases short and J 5 bases short, with 10 bases between. CDR3 amino acids: CASGSFDNEQFF. CDR3 sequence (DNA): TGTGCCAGCGGCTCCTTTGACAATGAGCAGTTCTTC.

This clone was counted ten times or more. Other DNA sequences in this sample translate to the same CDR3. The V and J genes are TRBV3-1 (or the pseudogene TRBV3-2) and TRBJ2-7, with a tentative D call TRBD1 (6 bases). The CDR3 runs 11 residues. Germline-derived CDR1 and CDR2 are LGHDT and YNNKEL (reference sequence). Trimming stripped 4 bases from V and 7 bases from J, with 8 bases between. In nucleotides, the CDR3 is TGTGCCAGCAGCCGGGGGCGGGAGCAGTACTTC. Translated, it gives CASSRGREQYF.

This clone has only one observation. The chain couples TRBV5-1 to TRBJ2-3; TRBD1 agrees at 8 bases. The germline V gene has CDR1 SGHRS and CDR2 YFSETQ. CDR3 length: 15 amino acids. The trim removed 4 bases at V and 6 bases at J, leaving 10 bases unmatched. The CDR3 here is CASSPGQAGVDTQYF. Here the CDR3 DNA reads TGCGCCAGCAGCCCGGGACAGGCGGGTGTGGATACGCAGTATTTT.

Of note for this clone: Because the CDR3's place on the DNA is in doubt, the DNA is left out and the CDR3 is given as listed by TCRdb. V and J are TRBV5-6 and TRBJ2-1; the table's D call of TRBD2 was not tested on the DNA. CDR1 and CDR2 (germline): SGHDT, YYEEEE. Both ends counted, the CDR3 spans 15 residues. The CDR3 region is CASSFGRGTSGRVLF.

This chain connects TRBV6-5 to TRBJ2-1; perhaps TRBD2 as D (6 bases). V was trimmed by 2 bases and J by 6 bases, leaving 14 bases between them. The germline gives CDR1 MNHEY, CDR2 SVGAGI. CDR3 length: 15 residues. CDR3 nucleotide sequence: TGTGCCAGCAGTTACCAGGACTATGGCATCAATGAGCAGTTCTTC. Its translation is CASSYQDYGINEQFF.

This clone appeared a single time. Other DNA sequences in this specimen translate into the identical CDR3. The CDR3 DNA sequence: TGCGCCAGCAGCTTGGGACAGGGGAATTCACCCCTCCACTTT. It translates to CASSLGQGNSPLHF. This sequence joins TRBV5-1 and TRBJ1-6, with 8 bases that match TRBD1. The CDR3 spans 14 residues. V was pared by 0 bases and J by 7 bases, with 0 bases of the junction left unmatched. CDR1 and CDR2 (germline): SGHRS, YFSETQ.

This clone has a handful of counts. J is TRBJ2-1 and V is TRBV5-8, with a possible D match to TRBD2 (5 bases). The CDR3 is made up of 16 amino acids. The V and J ends lost 0 bases and 1 base respectively, with 11 bases between them. Germline lookup yields CDR1 SGHTS and CDR2 YDEGEE. The CDR3 here is CASSLGLAASYNEQFF. In nucleotides, the CDR3 is TGTGCCAGCAGCTTGGGTCTAGCAGCTTCCTACAATGAGCAGTTCTTC.

The chain combines TRBV11-2 with TRBJ2-3, with TRBD2 identical over 12 bases. CDR3 size: 15 residues. V lost 0 bases and J lost 5; bases outside the gene matches: 0. CDR1 and CDR2 from the germline V gene are SGHAT and FQNNGV. The CDR3 loop is CASSLEGLAGDTQYF. The CDR3 DNA reads TGTGCCAGCAGCTTAGAGGGACTAGCGGGAGATACGCAGTATTTT.

This clone was observed a few times. This chain joins TRBV29-1 and TRBJ2-5, with D tentatively TRBD1 (6 bases). This CDR3 has 13 amino acids. From germline, CDR1 is SQVTM and CDR2 ANQGSEA. The V and J ends lost 5 bases and 5 bases respectively, with 15 bases between them. This CDR3 is CSVSPHDRETQYF. CDR3 DNA: TGCAGCGTTTCCCCCCATGACAGGGAGACCCAGTACTTC.